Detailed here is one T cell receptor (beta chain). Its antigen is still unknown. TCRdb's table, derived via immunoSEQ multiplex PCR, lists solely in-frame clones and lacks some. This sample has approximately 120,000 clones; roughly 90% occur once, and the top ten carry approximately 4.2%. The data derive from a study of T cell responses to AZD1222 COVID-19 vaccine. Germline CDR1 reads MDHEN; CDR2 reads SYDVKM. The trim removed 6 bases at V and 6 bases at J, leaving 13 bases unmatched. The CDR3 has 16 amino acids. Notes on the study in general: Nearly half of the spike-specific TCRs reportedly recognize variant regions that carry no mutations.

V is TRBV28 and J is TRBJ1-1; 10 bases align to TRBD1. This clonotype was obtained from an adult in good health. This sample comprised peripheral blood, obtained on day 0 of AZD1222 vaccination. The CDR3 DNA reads TGTGCCAGCAGACCAGCCCCGGGACAGGGGATCTCTGAAGCTTTCTTT. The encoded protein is CASRPAPGQGISEAFF.